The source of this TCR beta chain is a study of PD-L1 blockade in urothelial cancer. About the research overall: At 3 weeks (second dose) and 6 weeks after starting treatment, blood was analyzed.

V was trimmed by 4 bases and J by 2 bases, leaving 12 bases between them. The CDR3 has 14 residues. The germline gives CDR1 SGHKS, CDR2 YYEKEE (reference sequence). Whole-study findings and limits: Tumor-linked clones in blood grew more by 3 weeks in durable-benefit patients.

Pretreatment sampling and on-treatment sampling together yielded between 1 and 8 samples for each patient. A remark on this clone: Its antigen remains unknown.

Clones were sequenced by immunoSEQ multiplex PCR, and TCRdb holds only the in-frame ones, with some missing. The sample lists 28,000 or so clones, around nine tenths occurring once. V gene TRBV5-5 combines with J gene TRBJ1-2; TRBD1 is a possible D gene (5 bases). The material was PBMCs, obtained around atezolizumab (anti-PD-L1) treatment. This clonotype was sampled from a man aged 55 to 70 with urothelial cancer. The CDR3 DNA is TGTGCCAGCAGCGGCTGGGGCAGCAACTATGGCTACACCTTC. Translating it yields CASSGWGSNYGYTF.